The 18 T cell receptor beta chains given below trace back to one sample, sequenced in a study of long-term antiretroviral therapy in people with HIV. Sequencing used immunoSEQ v3.0 at survey level. The data were produced by immunoSEQ multiplex PCR, yet TCRdb's version contains in-frame clones alone and is incomplete. The table records 9,500 to 11,000 clones, under 80% of them present only once. Sequenced material: unsorted PBMCs, taken at the start of antiretroviral therapy, before treatment. These receptors all come from a man aged 25-40 years with HIV.

The chain employs TRBV19 and TRBJ1-2, with 7 bases matching TRBD1. Germline CDR1 LNHDA, CDR2 SQIVND (reference sequence). The CDR3 length is 14 residues. V trimming: 2 bases; J trimming: 4 bases; junction bases outside the gene matches: 4. In DNA form, the CDR3 reads TGTGCCAGTAGTATATCCGCAGGGGGCTATGGCTACACCTTC. Its translation is CASSISAGGYGYTF.

The chain is built from TRBV6-6 and TRBJ1-1; D might be TRBD1 (6 bases). The length of the CDR3 is 14 residues. The ends were cut back, 10 bases at V and 1 base at J, with 16 bases in the middle. The germline gives CDR1 MNHNY, CDR2 SVGAGI (reference sequence). The CDR3 reads CAISPQGGNTEAFF. The DNA of the CDR3 is TGTGCCATCTCCCCACAGGGCGGGAACACTGAAGCTTTCTTT.

The chain joins TRBV27 to TRBJ1-2; D gene unclear. Germline V gives CDR1 MNHEY, CDR2 SMNVEV (reference sequence). This CDR3 has 14 residues. Trimming shortened V by 5 bases and J by 4 bases, and 14 bases separated the two germline ends. The CDR3 loop is CASSPSGFRYGYTF. For the CDR3, the DNA is TGTGCCAGCAGTCCGTCGGGGTTTCGCTATGGCTACACCTTC.

The table lists this clone with a count of one. The J gene is TRBJ1-5, the V gene TRBV7-8; D is unclear. The germline gives CDR1 SGHVS, CDR2 FQNEAQ. The ends were cut back, 1 base at V and 2 bases at J, with 12 bases in the middle. CDR3 size: 16 residues. CDR3 amino acids: CASSLGARRGNQPQHF. The CDR3 DNA sequence: TGTGCCAGCAGCTTAGGGGCCCGTCGGGGCAATCAGCCCCAGCATTTT.

This clone was counted only a few times. The chain combines TRBV7-6 with TRBJ1-4, with TRBD1 matching over 7 bases. CDR3 length equals 14 residues. Per the germline V gene, CDR1 is SGHVS and CDR2 is FNYEAQ. J gave up 3 bases and V 5 bases, and 3 bases lay outside the gene matches. In DNA form, the CDR3 reads TGTGCCAGCAGCCCGGACAGGCCTAATGAAAAACTGTTTTTT. Its translation: CASSPDRPNEKLFF.

J is TRBJ2-7 and V is TRBV5-5, with a tentative D call TRBD2 (6 bases). The CDR3 is made up of 15 amino acids. With 1 base removed from V and 2 bases from J, the gap between germline ends came to 13 bases. Germline CDR1 and CDR2: SGHKS and YYEKEE (reference sequence). Written as DNA, the CDR3 is TGTGCCAGCAGCTTGACGGGAGAGGGAACCTACGAGCAGTACTTC. This gives the protein CASSLTGEGTYEQYF.

The J gene is TRBJ2-7, the V gene TRBV25-1; D call uncertain. The germline CDR1 and CDR2 sequences are MGHDK and SYGVNS. Trimming cost V 2 bases and J 2 bases, with 13 bases left between them. The CDR3 consists of 15 residues. CDR3 sequence (DNA): TGTGCCAGCAGTGAAGGATATCTATCACCCTACGAGCAGTACTTC. Protein product: CASSEGYLSPYEQYF.

In DNA form, the CDR3 reads TGTGCCAGCAGAACTGTTGGCGGGGAGCTGTTTTTT. As protein: CASRTVGGELFF. This chain links TRBV27 with TRBJ2-2; D unresolved. This CDR3 region has 12 residues. CDR1 is MNHEY, CDR2 SMNVEV, per germline (reference sequence). The V gene lost 6 bases and the J gene lost 7 bases, with 9 bases spanning the gap.

The V and J genes are TRBV7-8 and TRBJ2-6; D call uncertain. Germline loops: CDR1 SGHVS, CDR2 FQNEAQ. There are 19 residues in the CDR3. Deletions cut 1 base from V and 0 bases from J, with 16 bases between. CDR3 residues: CASSLGRKTEPSGANVLTF. As DNA, the CDR3 is TGTGCCAGCAGCTTAGGGCGTAAGACCGAACCCTCTGGGGCCAACGTCCTGACTTTC. Full variable domain (missing parts from reference TRBV7-8 and TRBJ2-6): GAGVSQSPRYKVAKRGQDVALRCDPISGHVSLFWYQQALGQGPEFLTYFQNEAQLDKSGLPSDRFFAERPEGSVSTLKIQRTQQEDSAVYLCASSLGRKTEPSGANVLTFGAGSRLTVL.

The genes are TRBV28 and TRBJ2-7; D uncertain. The CDR3 covers 12 residues. V was cut by 2 bases and J by 1 base, with 3 bases left in between. CDR1 and CDR2 (germline): MDHEN, SYDVKM. For the CDR3, the DNA is TGTGCCAGCAGTTTAAGGTCCTACGAGCAGTACTTC. Its translation: CASSLRSYEQYF.

The CDR3, as DNA: TGTGCCAGTAGTATAGAGGGAACAGGGACACCCTACGAGCAGTACTTC. This encodes CASSIEGTGTPYEQYF. The V call is TRBV19, the J call TRBJ2-7; D is possibly TRBD1 (6 bases). V lost 0 bases and J 2 bases, leaving 14 bases between the germline ends. Germline V CDR1 and CDR2: LNHDA, SQIVND (reference sequence). CDR3 length equals 16 residues.

This clone was seen just once. The CDR3, as DNA: TGCAGCGCTTCCACTGTGAACACTGAAGCTTTCTTT. It is translated as CSASTVNTEAFF. This chain joins TRBV29-1 and TRBJ1-1; D is uncertain. The V end was cut by 7 bases, the J end by 0 bases, with 9 bases between. Germline assignment: CDR1 SQVTM and CDR2 ANQGSEA. The CDR3 covers 12 residues.

This clone was counted once. This chain links TRBV19 with TRBJ2-7, with 8 positions matching TRBD1. CDR1 and CDR2 from the germline V gene are LNHDA and SQIVND (reference sequence). V shed 5 bases and J 6 bases; nucleotides not matched to a gene: 6. The CDR3 is made up of 13 amino acids. CDR3 nucleotides: TGTGCCAGTAGTTCCGAGACAGGGGCCGAGCAGTACTTC. It is translated as CASSSETGAEQYF.

The V and J genes are TRBV9 and TRBJ2-2, with TRBD1 matching 9 bases. The J segment lost 5 bases and the V segment lost 3 bases, leaving 5 bases of the junction unmatched. The V gene's germline CDR1 is SGDLS and CDR2 YYNGEE. The CDR3 length is 15 residues. The CDR3 loop is CASSGTGEVTGELFF. CDR3 DNA: TGTGCCAGCAGCGGGACAGGGGAGGTTACCGGGGAGCTGTTTTTT.

The gene calls are TRBV18 and TRBJ2-6, with TRBD2 as a possible D gene (6 bases). This CDR3 comprises 20 residues. CDR1 and CDR2 (germline): KGHSH, LQKENI. V gave up 3 bases and J gave up 0 bases, with 21 bases separating them. The CDR3 region has the DNA TGTGCCAGCTCACCTTCTACGGGTCGTTTGGGGGGCTCTGGGGCCAACGTCCTGACTTTC. Encoded protein: CASSPSTGRLGGSGANVLTF.

The chain carries TRBV9 and TRBJ1-5; no reliable D call. Trimming left V 0 bases short and J 6 bases short, with 10 bases between. Germline-derived CDR1 and CDR2 are SGDLS and YYNGEE. This CDR3 comprises 14 residues. The CDR3 nucleotides read TGTGCCAGCAGCGTAGGTGCAGAACTTCAGCCCCAGCATTTT. Translated: CASSVGAELQPQHF.

The J gene is TRBJ2-2, the V gene TRBV11-2; D remains unclear. This CDR3 contains 15 residues. Between the trimmed V and J ends, which lost 0 bases and 6 bases, there was a span of 11 bases. Per the germline V gene, CDR1 is SGHAT and CDR2 is FQNNGV. The chain's CDR3 is CASSLDDAMAGELFF. The CDR3 DNA is TGTGCCAGCAGCTTAGATGACGCTATGGCCGGGGAGCTGTTTTTT.

The chain carries TRBV11-2 and TRBJ2-6; D is ambiguous. The V end was cut by 2 bases, the J end by 8 bases, with 4 bases between. CDR1 is SGHAT, CDR2 FQNNGV, per germline. CDR3 length: 12 residues. The CDR3 bases are TGTGCCAGCAGCTTAAGGACCAACGTCCTGACTTTC. This sequence encodes CASSLRTNVLTF. Full variable domain (rest looked up from reference TRBV11-2 and TRBJ2-6): EAGVAQSPRYKIIEKRQSVAFWCNPISGHATLYWYQQILGQGPKLLIQFQNNGVVDDSQLPKDRFSAERLKGVDSTLKIQPAKLEDSAVYLCASSLRTNVLTFGAGSRLTVL.